The 24 T cell receptor beta chains reported below all come from one sample, sequenced in a study of blood T cell repertoires in COVID-19 (dated by TCRdb to the early 2020s). Libraries were prepared through the immunoSEQ multiplex PCR assay. TCRdb carries this immuneACCESS record with in-frame sequences only. Its versions omit some clonotypes, under half of them owing to an unresolved V gene in the studies checked, with the rest unexplained. The sample table contains 300,000 to 450,000 clones; only one count was recorded for roughly nine tenths of them. The biggest ten clones account for around 1% of the sample. The sample was PBMCs or T cells enriched from blood (not recorded which). These receptors were taken from a man between 18 and 29 years old who had recovered from COVID-19.

This clone was detected once. The rearrangement links TRBV4-3 to TRBJ1-5, with D maybe TRBD1 (6 bases). Germline-derived CDR1 and CDR2 are LGHNA and YSLEER. V lost 1 base, J lost 3 bases, and 7 bases lay in between. The CDR3 consists of 14 residues. The CDR3 sequence is CASSQGQANQPQHF. The CDR3 coding sequence is TGCGCCAGCAGCCAAGGACAGGCCAATCAGCCCCAGCATTTT.

This chain's CDR3 is CATSSAGPLTDTQYF. CDR3 nucleotide sequence: TGTGCCACCAGTAGCGCAGGGCCCCTCACAGATACGCAGTATTTT. The V gene is TRBV24-1, the J gene TRBJ2-3; a weak D match, TRBD1 (5 bases). The CDR3 has 15 amino acids. Germline loops: CDR1 KGHDR, CDR2 SFDVKD. V lost 6 bases, J lost 2 bases, and 14 bases lay in between.

The V call is TRBV28, the J call TRBJ2-1; D is perhaps TRBD2 (7 bases). Germline V gene sequence: CDR1 MDHEN, CDR2 SYDVKM. V lost 6 bases and J lost 15, with 18 bases in between. CDR3 length: 12 amino acids. The CDR3 loop is CASSYQQGGGFF. CDR3 bases: TGTGCCAGCAGCTATCAACAGGGAGGGGGGTTCTTC.

The chain has TRBV5-4 and TRBJ2-1; TRBD1 matches 9 bases. CDR3 length: 16 amino acids. J was trimmed by 5 bases and V by 3 bases; bases with no gene match: 9. Germline V CDR1 and CDR2: SGHNT, YYREEE (reference sequence). For the CDR3, the DNA is TGTGCCAGCAGCTGGATGCCGGGACAGGGAAACAATGAGCAGTTCTTC. Protein sequence: CASSWMPGQGNNEQFF.

The chain recombines TRBV28 with TRBJ1-1, with D possibly matching TRBD1 (5 bases). In germline, CDR1 is MDHEN, CDR2 SYDVKM. CDR3 length: 14 residues. V lost 2 bases, J lost 3 bases, and 10 bases lay in between. CDR3 protein: CASSLLGGYTEAFF. DNA of the CDR3: TGTGCCAGCAGTTTACTCGGGGGATACACTGAAGCTTTCTTT.

The rearrangement links TRBV6-1 to TRBJ1-1; 7 positions agree with TRBD1. From germline, CDR1 is MNHNS and CDR2 SASEGT. V was pared by 2 bases and J by 7 bases, with 7 bases of the junction left unmatched. CDR3 length: 14 residues. The CDR3 sequence: CASSERPRDSEAFF. The CDR3, as DNA: TGTGCCAGCAGTGAAAGGCCCCGGGACAGTGAAGCTTTCTTT.

V and J are TRBV7-9 and TRBJ2-3, with unresolved D. CDR1 and CDR2 (germline): SEHNR, FQNEAQ (reference sequence). Trimming cost V 5 bases and J 0 bases, with 9 bases left between them. The CDR3 is 14 residues long. The CDR3 spells CASSPIGSTDTQYF. Written as DNA, the CDR3 is TGTGCCAGCAGCCCCATCGGGAGCACAGATACGCAGTATTTT.

In its sample, this clone was seen once. The chain has TRBV5-6 and TRBJ1-4; tentative D call: TRBD1 (6 bases). Germline V gives CDR1 SGHDT, CDR2 YYEEEE. The CDR3 length is 14 residues. With 3 bases removed from V and 8 bases from J, the gap between germline ends came to 14 bases. This CDR3 reads CASSYRDFDEKLFF. For the CDR3, the DNA is TGTGCCAGCAGCTACAGGGATTTCGACGAAAAACTGTTTTTT.

In DNA form, the CDR3 reads TGCAGCAGCGGGTCTAGCGGGAGATACAATGAGCAGTTCTTC. This sequence encodes CSSGSSGRYNEQFF. The J gene is TRBJ2-1, the V gene TRBV29-1; TRBD2 aligns across 10 bases. Germline V CDR1 and CDR2: SQVTM, ANQGSEA. With V trimmed by 8 bases and J by 4 bases, 8 bases remained unmatched. The CDR3 contains 14 residues.

V gene TRBV9 combines with J gene TRBJ2-3; the D is unclear. This CDR3 has 13 residues. V was pared by 0 bases and J by 6 bases, with 8 bases between. CDR1 is SGDLS, CDR2 YYNGEE, per germline. The CDR3, as DNA: TGTGCCAGCAGCGTAGGCGGCGTGGATACGCAGTATTTT. Translation gives CASSVGGVDTQYF.

The chain is built from TRBV2 and TRBJ1-6; D not certain. Germline assignment: CDR1 SNHLY and CDR2 FYNNEI. V shed 6 bases and J shed 6 bases, with 15 bases lying between them. The CDR3 totals 15 residues. The CDR3: CASSSGLRGNSPLHF. The CDR3 bases are TGTGCCAGCAGCTCCGGCCTTCGGGGTAATTCACCCCTCCACTTT.

This rearrangement joins TRBV4-3 to TRBJ2-7; D gene uncertain. Germline loops: CDR1 LGHNA, CDR2 YSLEER. Trimming took 4 bases from V and 1 from J, leaving 11 bases between them. The CDR3 spans 14 residues. The CDR3 nucleotides are TGCGCCAGCAGCCTGTCGGCCGGGTCCTACGAGCAGTACTTC. Translating it yields CASSLSAGSYEQYF.

The chain uses TRBV5-1 and TRBJ2-7; maybe TRBD1 (5 bases). CDR1 SGHRS and CDR2 YFSETQ come from the germline V gene. The CDR3 is 16 amino acids. The V end lost 4 bases, the J end lost 5 bases, and 22 bases lay between the germline ends. The DNA for the CDR3 is TGCGCCAGCAGCCTCCCAAAGGGGCAGGTGATTGACGAGCAGTACTTC. Amino acids: CASSLPKGQVIDEQYF.

J is TRBJ1-1 and V is TRBV2, with D possibly being TRBD1 (5 bases). Per the germline V gene, CDR1 is SNHLY and CDR2 is FYNNEI. This CDR3 spans 13 amino acids. Trimming cost V 8 bases and J 4 bases, with 14 bases left between them. The CDR3 nucleotides read TGTGCCAGCTTGGAGGGGTCGGTCACTGAAGCTTTCTTT. This sequence encodes CASLEGSVTEAFF.

This clone was counted only a few times. The chain links TRBV5-8 to TRBJ2-3; D is possibly TRBD2 (5 bases). The CDR3 is 14 residues long. Germline CDR1 and CDR2: SGHTS and YDEGEE. Trimming removed 7 bases from V and 0 bases from J, with 12 bases in between. The CDR3 nucleotides read TGTGCCAGCGAGGACTCCACTAGCACAGATACGCAGTATTTT. Translation gives CASEDSTSTDTQYF.

This clone was observed once. The chain combines TRBV5-1 with TRBJ1-3; no reliable D call. Germline CDR1 SGHRS, CDR2 YFSETQ. The CDR3 is 15 amino acids. Trimming left V 4 bases short and J 1 base short, with 12 bases between. CDR3 in amino acids: CASSISAGSGNTIYF. CDR3 sequence (DNA): TGCGCCAGCAGCATTTCCGCAGGATCTGGAAACACCATATATTTT.

The chain recombines TRBV7-8 with TRBJ2-1, with 9 bases that match TRBD2. V trimming: 3 bases; J trimming: 6 bases; junction bases outside the gene matches: 9. CDR3 length: 16 residues. Germline loops: CDR1 SGHVS, CDR2 FQNEAQ. This chain's CDR3 is CASSFLPPGLANEQFF. The CDR3, as DNA: TGTGCCAGCAGCTTCCTCCCCCCGGGACTAGCCAATGAGCAGTTCTTC. The full variable domain, completed using reference TRBV7-8 and TRBJ2-1, is GAGVSQSPRYKVAKRGQDVALRCDPISGHVSLFWYQQALGQGPEFLTYFQNEAQLDKSGLPSDRFFAERPEGSVSTLKIQRTQQEDSAVYLCASSFLPPGLANEQFFGPGTRLTVL.

The chain joins TRBV2 to TRBJ2-5; TRBD2 matches 8 bases. The CDR3 contains 15 residues. Trimming took 6 bases from V and 5 from J; bases not matched to a gene: 11. Germline CDR1 and CDR2: SNHLY and FYNNEI. CDR3 bases: TGTGCCAGCAGCGCGAGCGGGGGTTCGGGTGAGACCCAGTACTTC. This codes for CASSASGGSGETQYF.

This chain links TRBV5-4 with TRBJ2-3, with 14 bases that match TRBD2. Germline trimming cut 3 bases from V and 2 bases from J; bases unmatched to any gene: 8. This CDR3 has 18 amino acids. Germline values: CDR1 SGHNT, CDR2 YYREEE (reference sequence). The CDR3 loop reads CASSSGLAGAKYTDTQYF. The CDR3 region has the DNA TGTGCCAGCAGCTCGGGACTAGCGGGGGCAAAATACACAGATACGCAGTATTTT.

This chain links TRBV18 with TRBJ2-7; 7 bases map to TRBD2. V dropped 2 bases and J dropped 5; count of bases not matched to a gene: 9. This CDR3 region has 15 residues. Germline V gene lookup returns CDR1 KGHSH and CDR2 LQKENI. DNA for the CDR3: TGTGCCAGCTCACCATCCAGCGGGATAAGCCACGAGCAGTACTTC. Amino acid sequence: CASSPSSGISHEQYF. Filled out from reference TRBV18 and TRBJ2-7, the complete variable domain reads NAGVMQNPRHLVRRRGQEARLRCSPMKGHSHVYWYRQLPEEGLKFMVYLQKENIIDESGMPKERFSAEFPKEGPSILRIQQVVRGDSAAYFCASSPSSGISHEQYFGPGTRLTVT.

The rearrangement links TRBV9 to TRBJ1-1, with D uncertain. Germline V gives CDR1 SGDLS, CDR2 YYNGEE. This CDR3 spans 15 amino acids. V lost 2 bases to trimming and J lost 5 bases, with 16 bases between them. The CDR3: CASSVVGSPRTEAFF. The CDR3, as DNA: TGTGCCAGCAGCGTGGTAGGATCCCCGAGGACTGAAGCTTTCTTT.

The CDR3 loop is CASGQGASEAFF. CDR3 nucleotide sequence: TGTGCCAGCGGACAGGGGGCGTCTGAAGCTTTCTTT. This chain connects TRBV2 to TRBJ1-1, with 11 positions matching TRBD1. V was clipped by 8 bases and J by 6 bases; unmatched bases: 2. CDR1 SNHLY and CDR2 FYNNEI come from the germline V gene. The CDR3 contains 12 residues. Full variable domain (remainder filled in from reference TRBV2 and TRBJ1-1): EPEVTQTPSHQVTQMGQEVILRCVPISNHLYFYWYRQILGQKVEFLVSFYNNEISEKSEIFDDQFSVERPDGSNFTLKIRSTKLEDSAMYFCASGQGASEAFFGQGTRLTVV.

This chain connects TRBV7-8 to TRBJ2-5, with D possibly being TRBD2 (5 bases). The CDR3 covers 13 residues. V lost 6 bases and J lost 9, with 17 bases in between. Germline loops: CDR1 SGHVS, CDR2 FQNEAQ. CDR3 sequence: CASRYQSGMAQYF. The CDR3 coding sequence is TGTGCCAGCAGATACCAGAGCGGAATGGCCCAGTACTTC.

This clone was observed a single time. The chain recombines TRBV7-3 with TRBJ2-2, with a possible D match to TRBD2 (6 bases). Deletions cut 2 bases from V and 4 bases from J, with 11 bases between. Germline assignment: CDR1 SGHTA and CDR2 FQGTGA. This CDR3 comprises 15 residues. CDR3 sequence: CASSLLEGGTGELFF. For the CDR3, the DNA is TGTGCCAGCAGCTTATTGGAGGGAGGCACCGGGGAGCTGTTTTTT.